This TCR beta chain was captured by sequencing in a study of technical replicates of blood from a handful of donors. CDR1 and CDR2 (germline): MNHNS, SASEGT. V was clipped by 8 bases and J by 8 bases; unmatched bases: 6. The CDR3 extends over 14 amino acids. Sequencing was performed with immunoSEQ multiplex PCR; in TCRdb, only in-frame clones are kept and a portion is missing. The sample lists about 14,000 clones, roughly 80% occurring once. This receptor was taken from a human donor in good health. The rearrangement joins TRBV6-1 to TRBJ2-2, with 12 bases aligning to TRBD2. Sequencing used PBMCs. CDR3 loop: CASDRLAGEGELFF. In DNA form, the CDR3 reads TGTGCCAGCGATCGACTAGCGGGAGAAGGGGAGCTGTTTTTT.